This entry features one TCR beta chain sequence. The antigen remains undetermined. The data were obtained in a study of T cell responses to AZD1222 COVID-19 vaccine. For the study at large: The analysis combined second doses at about 4 or about 12 weeks.

Profiling relied on immunoSEQ multiplex PCR, and the TCRdb table lists in-frame clones only, not all of them. The sample carries some 130,000 clones, around four fifths recorded once. This CDR3 has 16 amino acids. In germline, CDR1 is MNHEY, CDR2 SMNVEV (reference sequence). J was trimmed by 5 bases and V by 0 bases; bases with no gene match: 8. General study results and limits: Recipients of AZD1222 seropositive at baseline numbered only five or six. Nearly half of spike-specific TCRs reportedly target variant regions that are unmutated in the B.1.351 and B.1.1.7 variants. None of the repertoires were sampled until the peak T cell response had passed.

The material was peripheral blood, obtained on day 0 of AZD1222 vaccination. The chain combines TRBV27 with TRBJ1-2; 8 nucleotides match TRBD1. The receptor was derived from an adult in good health. The CDR3 DNA reads TGTGCCAGCAGTTTATCAGGACAGGGTCTGATGTATGGCTACACCTTC. It codes for CASSLSGQGLMYGYTF.